This TCR beta chain was recorded in a study of T cell responses to AZD1222 COVID-19 vaccine. Assay used: immunoSEQ multiplex PCR; TCRdb lists only in-frame clones, some missing. The table records 140,000 to 150,000 clones, 85% to 95% of them present only once. V gave up 1 base and J gave up 8 bases, with 9 bases separating them. The germline V gene has CDR1 SGHTS and CDR2 YDEGEE. The CDR3 contains 12 residues. This TCR came from an adult in good health. The V call is TRBV5-8, the J call TRBJ1-2; D call uncertain. Material: peripheral blood, obtained on day 0 of AZD1222 vaccination. CDR3 in amino acids: CASSLWGQGYTF. DNA of the CDR3: TGTGCCAGCAGCTTGTGGGGTCAGGGCTACACCTTC.